The 27 T cell receptor beta chains given below trace back to one sample, sequenced in a study of CD8+CD57+ T cells in acquired aplastic anemia. Genomic DNA acted as the template from which TCR beta VDJ combination and CDR3 sequence profiling were carried out. Via MiXCR, TCRdb re-called the reads, giving one row per CDR3 protein. The top ten clones hold around 4% of a sample with around 400,000 distinct CDR3 sequences, under 80% of them seen once. The sample was sorted CD4+, CD8+, or CD8+CD57+ T cells (not recorded which) from PBMCs. The receptors originated from a human donor in good health, serving as a control.

A note on this clonotype: Compared with germline, one end of the junction differs, possibly owing to a read error. The rearrangement links TRBV20-1 to TRBJ1-2; perhaps TRBD1 as D (5 bases). CDR3 length: 11 amino acids. Looked up from germline, CDR1 is DFQATT and CDR2 is SNEGSKA (reference sequence). The CDR3 nucleotides read TGCAGTGCCTCTCGGGGGACTGGGCACTCCTTC. Amino acids: CSASRGTGHSF.

The rearrangement uses TRBV12-3 or TRBV12-4 and TRBJ2-1; 7 bases match TRBD2. This CDR3 comprises 14 residues. V dropped 8 bases and J dropped 6; count of bases not matched to a gene: 10. CDR3 residues: CASDRRTSSNEQFF. For the CDR3, the DNA is TGTGCCAGCGACCGCAGGACTAGTTCCAATGAGCAGTTCTTC.

The V call is TRBV20-1, the J call TRBJ2-7; D is possibly TRBD1 or TRBD2 (5 bases each). V lost 5 bases and J lost 2, with 13 bases in between. Germline V gene data show CDR1 as DFQATT and CDR2 as SNEGSKA (reference sequence). This CDR3 contains 13 residues. The DNA for the CDR3 is TGCAGTGCTCGGGGACGTTCCCCCTACGAGCAGTACTTC. Its protein is CSARGRSPYEQYF.

This clonotype was counted only a few times. The junction shows a germline mismatch at one end, possibly a read error. The chain carries TRBV2 and TRBJ2-7; 7 bases map to TRBD1. The V gene's germline CDR1 is SNHLY and CDR2 FYNNEI. The CDR3 spans 11 residues. The CDR3, as DNA: TGTGCCAGCAGTGGGGGACAGTTCCCCTCTTGG. It specifies CASSGGQFPSW.

On this clonotype itself: A read error may account for a junction end that differs from germline. The chain links TRBV2 to TRBJ1-5, with D perhaps matching TRBD1 (5 bases). Germline loops: CDR1 SNHLY, CDR2 FYNNEI. The CDR3 covers 13 residues. The CDR3, as DNA: TGTGCCAGCGGTGAAAGCCAGGGCCAGCCCCAGCATTTT. Its protein is CASGESQGQPQHF.

Notes on this clonotype: One junction end does not reproduce the germline sequence, and a read error may be involved. The chain uses TRBV7-2 and TRBJ2-3; D gene ambiguous. Looked up from germline, CDR1 is SGHTA and CDR2 is FQGNSA. The CDR3 runs 13 residues. CDR3 nucleotides: TGCGCCAGCAGCCGAATTCCCACCGATAAGAAGTATTTT. It translates to CASSRIPTDKKYF.

This clonotype was counted only a few times. This rearrangement joins TRBV14 to TRBJ1-1, with D possibly TRBD1 on 5 matching bases. The germline V gene has CDR1 SGHDN and CDR2 FVKESK. V gave up 1 base and J gave up 4 bases, with 13 bases separating them. This CDR3 is 15 amino acids long. The CDR3 DNA reads TGTGCCAGCAGCCAAGTACGAGGGGCCGGCACTGAAGCTTTCTTT. Its protein product is CASSQVRGAGTEAFF.

This clonotype was counted at least ten times. V is TRBV3-1 and J is TRBJ1-6; 7 bases are shared with TRBD1. The germline gives CDR1 LGHDT, CDR2 YNNKEL (reference sequence). There are 15 residues in the CDR3. After removal of 6 bases from V and 8 bases from J, the junction contained 10 bases not matched to a gene. CDR3 amino acids: CASRSGQITDSPLHF. The CDR3 DNA follows: TGTGCCAGCAGATCGGGACAGATTACCGATTCACCCCTCCACTTT.

The sample holds one count of this clonotype. Relative to the germline gene, one junction end is altered; a read error may explain this. The chain is built from TRBV9 and TRBJ2-1, with TRBD1 matching over 10 bases. Germline V gene lookup returns CDR1 SGDLS and CDR2 YYNGEE. There are 13 residues in the CDR3. CDR3 in DNA: TGTGCCAGCAGCGGAAGCTTGGGGGGGACAGGGGTGTTC. Protein product: CASSGSLGGTGVF. The full variable domain, completed using reference TRBV9 and TRBJ2-1, is DSGVTQTPKHLITATGQRVTLRCSPRSGDLSVYWYQQSLDQGLQFLIQYYNGEERAKGNILERFSAQQFPDLHSELNLSSLELGDSALYFCASSGSLGGTGVFGPGTRLTVL.

The sample holds many counts of this clonotype. CDR3 DNA sequence: TGCAGTGCTAGAGATTTGGGCGGGACACGCACCGGGGAGCTGTTTTTT. Encoded protein: CSARDLGGTRTGELFF. The V call is TRBV20-1, the J call TRBJ2-2; D may be TRBD1 or TRBD2 (6 bases each). Between the trimmed V and J ends, which lost 0 bases and 4 bases, there was a span of 15 bases. Germline V gives CDR1 DFQATT, CDR2 SNEGSKA (reference sequence). CDR3 length: 16 amino acids.

The gene calls are TRBV6-1 and TRBJ1-2; perhaps TRBD1 as D (6 bases). Trimming took off 6 bases at V and 3 bases at J, with 11 bases between the two ends. The germline V gene has CDR1 MNHNS and CDR2 SASEGT. This CDR3 spans 13 amino acids. In DNA, the CDR3 is TGTGCCAGCAGCGAGTACAGGGACTATGGCTACACCTTC. It encodes CASSEYRDYGYTF.

This clonotype was found many times. The chain joins TRBV6-4 to TRBJ2-7; possibly TRBD1 for D (5 bases). Germline V CDR1 and CDR2: MRHNA, SNTAGT. The germline V and J ends were trimmed by 1 base and 3 bases, with 10 bases remaining between them. The CDR3 extends over 14 amino acids. CDR3 coding DNA: TGTGCCAGCAGTGACTACGACAGCTTCTACGAGCAGTACTTC. Its translation: CASSDYDSFYEQYF.

The J gene is TRBJ2-1, the V gene TRBV11-2; D is perhaps TRBD1 or TRBD2 (5 bases each). Trimming took 6 bases from V and 5 from J, leaving 20 bases between them. The CDR3 extends over 16 amino acids. The germline V gene encodes CDR1 SGHAT and CDR2 FQNNGV. In nucleotides, the CDR3 is TGTGCCAGCAGATATACACGGGGCCTCGGAGACAATGAGCAGTTCTTC. It translates to CASRYTRGLGDNEQFF.

To note about this clonotype: A read error may explain this, as a much larger clone is one base away. The J gene is TRBJ2-7, the V gene TRBV19; 11 bases line up with TRBD1. This CDR3 spans 14 amino acids. Germline CDR1 and CDR2: LNHDA and SQIVND (reference sequence). Written as DNA, the CDR3 is TGTGCCGGTAGTATGGGACAGGGGGCCTACGAGCAGTACTTC. Protein product: CAGSMGQGAYEQYF. The whole variable domain, filled in from reference TRBV19 and TRBJ2-7, reads DGGITQSPKYLFRKEGQNVTLSCEQNLNHDAMYWYRQDPGQGLRLIYYSQIVNDFQKGDIAEGYSVSREKKESFPLTVTSAQKNPTAFYLCAGSMGQGAYEQYFGPGTRLTVT.

The gene calls are TRBV25-1 and TRBJ1-2; D is unclear. This CDR3 has 15 amino acids. The V end was cut by 6 bases, the J end by 3 bases, with 17 bases between. Germline V gives CDR1 MGHDK, CDR2 SYGVNS. The CDR3 nucleotides are TGTGCCAGCAGCCCCGCAGACCGGGCTGACTATGGCTACACCTTC. Protein sequence: CASSPADRADYGYTF.

In the case of this clonotype: Its ends do not fully match the called genes, so a read error is possible. V usage is TRBV14 and J usage is TRBJ1-6; 8 bases map to TRBD1. CDR1 and CDR2 (germline): SGHDN, FVKESK. CDR3 length equals 14 residues. CDR3: CASSRQGTHSPLYF. The CDR3 DNA sequence: TGTGCCAGCAGTCGACAGGGGACACATTCCCCCCTCTACTTT.

The chain combines TRBV19 with TRBJ2-7; weak D call: TRBD1 (6 bases). The germline V gene encodes CDR1 LNHDA and CDR2 SQIVND (reference sequence). V was clipped by 6 bases and J by 6 bases, with 12 bases between them. This CDR3 has 12 residues. CDR3 amino acids: CASRNRDGEQYF. DNA for the CDR3: TGTGCCAGTAGGAACAGGGATGGCGAGCAGTACTTC.

The chain recombines TRBV4-1 with TRBJ1-5; no firm D call. The CDR3 has 15 residues. The germline V gene encodes CDR1 MGHRA and CDR2 YSYEKL. The ends were cut back, 2 bases at V and 0 bases at J, with 8 bases in the middle. The DNA of the CDR3 is TGCGCCAGCAGCCAATACCACTATAGCAATCAGCCCCAGCATTTT. Its translation: CASSQYHYSNQPQHF.

This clonotype has a handful of counts. This chain connects TRBV30 to TRBJ2-3; D perhaps matches TRBD1 (6 bases). Trimming cost V 0 bases and J 3 bases, with 13 bases left between them. The germline CDR1 and CDR2 sequences are GTSNPN and SVGIG (reference sequence). The CDR3 covers 15 residues. The CDR3, as DNA: TGTGCCTGGAGTGTCCCGGACAGTCGTACAGATACGCAGTATTTT. Translation: CAWSVPDSRTDTQYF.

V is TRBV5-1 and J is TRBJ1-5, with D tentatively TRBD1 (5 bases). The V end lost 4 bases, the J end lost 9 bases, and 17 bases lay between the germline ends. This CDR3 is 14 amino acids long. CDR1 is SGHRS, CDR2 YFSETQ, per germline. Written as DNA, the CDR3 is TGCGCCAGCAGCGCCTCGACAGCCTGGGGGCCCCAGCATTTT. It specifies CASSASTAWGPQHF.

The J gene is TRBJ2-6, the V gene TRBV5-1; D uncertain. V lost 2 bases and J 9 bases, leaving 15 bases between the germline ends. The germline gives CDR1 SGHRS, CDR2 YFSETQ. The CDR3 totals 15 residues. CDR3 protein: CASSLRASQVNVLTF. DNA for the CDR3: TGCGCCAGCAGCTTACGTGCCAGCCAAGTCAACGTCCTGACTTTC.

Of note for this clonotype: The junction departs from germline at one end; a sequencing error may be responsible. This chain connects TRBV9 to TRBJ2-1, with D unclear. The CDR3 is 15 amino acids. Germline assignment: CDR1 SGDLS and CDR2 YYNGEE. The CDR3 DNA reads TGTGCCATCAGCCACAAACACTGTCAGTACAATGAGCAGTTCTTC. This gives the protein CAISHKHCQYNEQFF.

This clonotype was counted between two and nine times. The V call is TRBV28, the J call TRBJ1-1; 7 bases agree with TRBD1. The CDR3 contains 15 residues. Germline V gene lookup returns CDR1 MDHEN and CDR2 SYDVKM. Trimming removed 3 bases from V and 4 bases from J; junction bases left unmatched: 8. The DNA of the CDR3 is TGTGCCAGCAGTTTTACAAACGCAGGGGGCACTGAAGCTTTCTTT. Translating gives CASSFTNAGGTEAFF.

With respect to this clonotype: The junction and the germline gene differ at one end; a read error may be behind it. The J gene is TRBJ1-5, the V gene TRBV7-8; D gene ambiguous. This CDR3 is 14 amino acids long. Germline lookup yields CDR1 SGHVS and CDR2 FQNEAQ. The CDR3 bases are TGTGCCAGCAGCCCCCACTCCGACATTGAGCCCCTGCATTTT. It codes for CASSPHSDIEPLHF.

This clonotype was recorded at least ten times. The chain uses TRBV5-1 and TRBJ1-1; D not resolved. This CDR3 has 14 residues. V was shortened by 4 bases and J by 2 bases, with 12 bases between the two germline ends. CDR1 is SGHRS and CDR2 is YFSETQ in the germline V gene. This CDR3 is CASSLTAGNTEAFF. DNA of the CDR3: TGCGCCAGCAGCCTAACAGCTGGAAACACTGAAGCTTTCTTT.

This chain uses TRBV27 with TRBJ1-1; TRBD1 matches at 8 bases. Germline CDR1 and CDR2: MNHEY and SMNVEV (reference sequence). CDR3 length: 13 residues. The V and J ends lost 3 bases and 7 bases, in that order; junction bases with no gene match: 4. The CDR3 region is CASSFGTGFEAFF. DNA for the CDR3: TGTGCCAGCAGTTTTGGGACAGGCTTTGAAGCTTTCTTT.

This chain connects TRBV13 to TRBJ2-3, with a possible D match to TRBD2 (5 bases). Trimming left V 5 bases short and J 10 bases short, with 19 bases between. CDR1 is PRHDT, CDR2 FYEKMQ, per germline (reference sequence). The length of the CDR3 is 14 residues. This chain's CDR3 is CASSADLSREAQYF. CDR3 DNA sequence: TGTGCCAGCAGCGCGGACTTGTCGAGGGAAGCGCAGTATTTT.